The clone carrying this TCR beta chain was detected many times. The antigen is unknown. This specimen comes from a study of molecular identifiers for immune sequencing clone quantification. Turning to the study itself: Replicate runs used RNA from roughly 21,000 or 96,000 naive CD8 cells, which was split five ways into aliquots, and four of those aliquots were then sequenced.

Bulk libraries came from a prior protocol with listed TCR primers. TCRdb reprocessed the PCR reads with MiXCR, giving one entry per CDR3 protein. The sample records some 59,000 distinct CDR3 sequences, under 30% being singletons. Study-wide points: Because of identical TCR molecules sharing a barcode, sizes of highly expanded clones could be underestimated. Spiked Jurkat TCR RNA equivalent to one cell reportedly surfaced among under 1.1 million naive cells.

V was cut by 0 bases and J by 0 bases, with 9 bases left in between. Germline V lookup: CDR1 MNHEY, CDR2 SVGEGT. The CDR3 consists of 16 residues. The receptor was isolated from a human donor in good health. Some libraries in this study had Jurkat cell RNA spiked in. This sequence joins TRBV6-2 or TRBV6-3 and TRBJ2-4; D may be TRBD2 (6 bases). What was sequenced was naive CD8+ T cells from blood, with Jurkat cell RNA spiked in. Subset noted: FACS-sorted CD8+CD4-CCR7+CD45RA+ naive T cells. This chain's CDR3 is CASSYSGGLAKNIQYF. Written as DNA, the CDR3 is TGTGCCAGCAGTTACTCTGGGGGACTAGCCAAAAACATTCAGTACTTC.